The following is a TCR beta chain sequence with its context. Its target is not known. Trimming left V 4 bases short and J 2 bases short, with 17 bases between. There are 16 residues in the CDR3. Looked up from germline, CDR1 is SGHDN and CDR2 is FVKESK. The data belong to a study of tumor-infiltrating lymphocytes in localized non-small cell lung cancer. The study's findings and limits: Each assay used a separate piece of the same tissue. No link was found between tumor T-cell fraction and recurrence-free survival.

TCRdb's table, derived via immunoSEQ multiplex PCR, lists solely in-frame clones and lacks some. The profile shows 9,500 to 15,000 clones, around 81% of them singletons. The chain has TRBV14 and TRBJ2-5; D uncertain. The source material was lung tumor tissue. The receptor's source is a human donor with non-small cell lung cancer. The CDR3 DNA follows: TGTGCCAGCAGCCCCACCGGCGGATCCACACAAGAGACCCAGTACTTC. It yields the protein CASSPTGGSTQETQYF.